These 13 T cell receptor beta chains came from one sample sequenced in a study of blood T cell repertoires in COVID-19. The repertoire was sequenced with immunoSEQ multiplex PCR; TCRdb's copy has only in-frame clones and lacks some. The sample lists approximately 220,000 clones, roughly 80% occurring once. Input material: peripheral blood. The receptors shown here come from a woman aged 80 or older with acute or convalescent COVID-19.

This clone was detected once. The rearrangement joins TRBV15 to TRBJ2-1; 13 bases align to TRBD2. CDR3 length: 16 amino acids. V was clipped by 1 base and J by 4 bases; unmatched bases: 1. Germline V gene sequence: CDR1 LNHNV, CDR2 YYDKDF (reference sequence). The CDR3 spells CATSRGTSGGYNEQFF. For the CDR3, the DNA is TGTGCCACCAGCAGAGGGACTAGCGGGGGTTACAATGAGCAGTTCTTC.

V usage is TRBV28 and J usage is TRBJ1-2; TRBD1 matches 8 bases. This CDR3 is 15 amino acids long. V lost 2 bases, J lost 1 base, and 3 bases stayed unmatched. Germline V gene sequence: CDR1 MDHEN, CDR2 SYDVKM. The CDR3: CASSLTTGVNYGYTF. DNA of the CDR3: TGTGCCAGCAGTTTAACGACAGGGGTTAACTATGGCTACACCTTC.

This clone was picked up a small number of times. The chain couples TRBV28 to TRBJ2-7, with 8 bases matching TRBD1. V was clipped by 4 bases and J by 0 bases; unmatched bases: 5. Germline V lookup: CDR1 MDHEN, CDR2 SYDVKM. This CDR3 region has 15 residues. CDR3: CASSWGQDYSYEQYF. In DNA, the CDR3 is TGTGCCAGCAGTTGGGGACAGGATTACTCCTACGAGCAGTACTTC.

This chain links TRBV7-6 with TRBJ2-7, with D tentatively TRBD2 (6 bases). CDR1 SGHVS and CDR2 FNYEAQ come from the germline V gene. V was cut by 1 base and J by 7 bases, with 17 bases left in between. The CDR3 covers 15 residues. For the CDR3, the DNA is TGTGCCAGCAGCTTAGTCGGTCCGGGAGAATTGGAGCAGTACTTC. This codes for CASSLVGPGELEQYF.

The V call is TRBV19, the J call TRBJ2-7, with 9 bases fitting TRBD1. V lost 7 bases, J lost 5 bases, and 9 bases stayed unmatched. Germline lookup yields CDR1 LNHDA and CDR2 SQIVND (reference sequence). This CDR3 region has 14 residues. The CDR3 reads CASTTTGGRNEQYF. The CDR3 DNA follows: TGTGCCAGTACGACCACAGGGGGCCGAAACGAGCAGTACTTC.

The rearrangement joins TRBV11-1 to TRBJ2-3; 8 positions match TRBD2. The V and J ends lost 2 bases and 4 bases, in that order; junction bases with no gene match: 5. CDR3 size: 15 residues. Germline-derived CDR1 and CDR2 are SGHAT and FQDESV (reference sequence). The CDR3 DNA sequence: TGTGCCAGCAGCTTAACCGGGGGGGCCGCAGATACGCAGTATTTT. This translates into CASSLTGGAADTQYF.

The rearrangement uses TRBV5-1 and TRBJ1-2; TRBD1 agrees at 10 bases. Unmatched junction bases numbered 9, after V lost 3 bases and J lost 4 bases. CDR1 and CDR2 from the germline V gene are SGHRS and YFSETQ. The CDR3 sequence is 16 residues long. The CDR3 DNA sequence: TGCGCCAGCAGCTCGTCAGGGACAGGGGCCGGCTATGGCTACACCTTC. It translates to CASSSSGTGAGYGYTF.

This clone came up a few times. V usage is TRBV9 and J usage is TRBJ1-2, with D tentatively TRBD1 (6 bases). The germline gives CDR1 SGDLS, CDR2 YYNGEE. This CDR3 spans 15 amino acids. The V end was cut by 4 bases, the J end by 5 bases, with 18 bases between. CDR3 protein: CASSSQMGTTYGYTF. CDR3 DNA sequence: TGTGCCAGCAGCTCACAGATGGGGACAACGTATGGCTACACCTTC.

V usage is TRBV5-1 and J usage is TRBJ2-1; 12 bases map to TRBD2. The CDR3 is 15 amino acids. J lost 8 bases, V lost 4 bases, and 7 bases had no gene match. CDR1 SGHRS and CDR2 YFSETQ come from the germline V gene. The CDR3 DNA reads as TGCGCCAGCAGCCTGACTAGCGGGGGCGGCTATGAGCAGTTCTTC. As protein: CASSLTSGGGYEQFF.

This chain uses TRBV7-2 with TRBJ2-7; tentatively, D is TRBD2 (5 bases). Trimming removed 0 bases from V and 0 bases from J, with 9 bases in between. The length of the CDR3 is 15 residues. Per the germline V gene, CDR1 is SGHTA and CDR2 is FQGNSA. The CDR3 DNA is TGTGCCAGCAGCTTAGCCGGGGTCCCCTCCTACGAGCAGTACTTC. Translation: CASSLAGVPSYEQYF.

The chain combines TRBV7-9 with TRBJ1-4; 11 bases match TRBD1. This CDR3 region has 16 residues. The ends lost 3 bases at V and 7 bases at J; junction bases unmatched: 7. Looked up from germline, CDR1 is SEHNR and CDR2 is FQNEAQ (reference sequence). The CDR3 bases are TGTGCCAGCAGCTTGGACAGGGGGCTAGAACGTGAAAAACTGTTTTTT. It codes for CASSLDRGLEREKLFF.

The chain couples TRBV7-2 to TRBJ2-5; D is perhaps TRBD2 (5 bases). CDR1 is SGHTA, CDR2 FQGNSA, per germline. V dropped 1 base and J dropped 5 bases, with 14 bases sitting between them. This CDR3 comprises 15 residues. The CDR3 coding sequence is TGTGCCAGCAGCTTAGTTGGACTGGCAAAGGAGACCCAGTACTTC. Protein sequence: CASSLVGLAKETQYF. The whole variable domain, remainder taken from reference TRBV7-2 and TRBJ2-5, is GAGVSQSPSNKVTEKGKDVELRCDPISGHTALYWYRQSLGQGLEFLIYFQGNSAPDKSGLPSDRFSAERTGGSVSTLTIQRTQQEDSAVYLCASSLVGLAKETQYFGPGTRLLVL.

The rearrangement uses TRBV18 and TRBJ2-5; 11 nucleotides line up with TRBD2. The CDR3 is 15 residues long. The V segment lost 1 base and the J segment 5 bases; nucleotides outside the gene matches: 3. Germline values: CDR1 KGHSH, CDR2 LQKENI. CDR3 in amino acids: CASSPRTSGSETQYF. CDR3 DNA: TGTGCCAGCTCACCACGAACTAGCGGGAGTGAGACCCAGTACTTC.